This T cell receptor beta chain emerged from a study of OX40 agonist ivuxolimab in advanced cancers. The CDR3 consists of 14 residues. Deletions cut 2 bases from V and 6 bases from J, with 14 bases between. The germline CDR1 and CDR2 sequences are MNHEY and SVGAGI. This table comes from immunoSEQ multiplex PCR, and its TCRdb copy is limited to in-frame clones, with some not included. The sample has tens of thousands of clones; about nine tenths are singletons. The study's findings and limits: A proportion of nonresponders additionally exhibited low normalized T-cell clonal expansion. Average numbers of expanded clones were greater in CD8+ T cells than in CD4+.

A word on this clone: Its antigen is not known.

The sequences come from CD4+ or CD8+ T cells sorted from blood, collected in a trial of the OX40 agonist ivuxolimab. The sequence derives from an adult with an advanced solid tumor such as melanoma, head and neck, liver or kidney cancer. The chain carries TRBV6-5 and TRBJ2-7; D may be TRBD1 (5 bases). The CDR3 bases are TGTGCCAGCAGTTACGGGCAGGGCATTGGCGAGCAGTACTTC. This sequence encodes CASSYGQGIGEQYF.